Presented here are 2 T cell receptor beta chains from one specimen sequenced in a study of identical twins (dated by TCRdb to about 2016). The receptor library was made with 5' RACE. Sequencing instrument: Illumina HiSeq 2000. The raw public reads went through TCRdb reprocessing: fastp at Q25, MiXCR clone calling, in-frame beta chains kept. Identical CDR3 proteins give one entry, which carries the most common genes and DNA. The sample includes 550,000 to 700,000 distinct CDR3 sequences, with 9.6% observed a single time. The top ten clones comprise 3% of the sample. These data were also reused for a study on yellow fever vaccine responses in identical twins.

The sequenced sample was PBMCs. These receptor sequences come from a woman younger than 35 in good health.

This clonotype has just a few counts. The chain joins TRBV11-3 to TRBJ2-6; no clear D. Between the trimmed V and J ends, which lost 5 bases and 0 bases, there was a span of 14 bases. The CDR3 consists of 17 residues. Germline loops: CDR1 SGHNT, CDR2 YENEEA. The CDR3 protein is CASSPGLGASGANVLTF. The CDR3 DNA reads TGTGCCAGCAGCCCGGGCCTCGGAGCCTCTGGGGCCAACGTCCTGACTTTC.

This clonotype was detected ten times or more. J is TRBJ2-1 and V is TRBV20-1; D may match TRBD1 or TRBD2 (5 bases each). The CDR3 covers 14 residues. Germline V gene data show CDR1 as DFQATT and CDR2 as SNEGSKA (reference sequence). V gave up 6 bases and J gave up 7 bases, with 19 bases separating them. CDR3 region: CSAKSGPRLNEQFF. CDR3 nucleotides: TGCAGTGCCAAGTCGGGACCTCGACTGAATGAGCAGTTCTTC.